This T cell receptor beta chain was sequenced during a study of T cells in Graves' hyperthyroidism and ophthalmopathy (dated by TCRdb to about 2019). About the investigation overall: Peripheral blood samples were taken at initial diagnosis, before any treatment was given. To identify TCR V-J signatures that set the groups apart, the researchers used a discovery cohort of roughly 100 patients, made up of fewer than 50 with Graves' ophthalmopathy and 57 with stable Graves' hyperthyroidism. Prospective prediction of ophthalmopathy was tested in an independent validation cohort consisting of 18 to 20 hyperthyroidism patients and approximately 16 patients who later progressed to ophthalmopathy. The 100 discovery patients were divided at random into training and test sets in a 7:3 ratio. Thyroid tissue and blood T-cell repertoires from more than five Graves' hyperthyroidism patients were also compared in the study. Once sampling was done, hyperthyroidism patients were given methimazole at a starting dose of 30 mg daily, whereas ophthalmopathy patients were given high-dose intravenous methylprednisolone. The paper reports TCR Vbeta CDR3 sequencing of about 140 peripheral blood samples: over 40 ophthalmopathy, 70 to 85 hyperthyroidism and 17 progressor patients.

Graves' hyperthyroidism was defined as stable when no progression to ophthalmopathy occurred over 18 months of follow-up. Hyperthyroidism patients were newly diagnosed, with disease duration under 2 months, and aged 18 to 65 years. Exclusion was applied to patients with uncontrolled infections, other autoimmune diseases, pregnancy or lactation. Clinical symptoms, serum thyroxine and TRAb, thyroid ultrasound, and orbital computed tomography formed the basis for the diagnoses. Ficoll-Paque density gradient centrifugation was used to isolate PBMCs from around 10 ml of fresh peripheral blood. Total RNA was extracted using Trizol reagent, and RNA quality was assessed on an Agilent 2100 Bioanalyzer. Study-wide conclusions, independent of this receptor: A model built on a 13 V-J signature distinguished ophthalmopathy from stable hyperthyroidism, reaching around 90% sensitivity and 81.08% specificity in cross-validation and 80%/75% in testing. No statistical method was used to fix the sample size in advance, and group allocation was not hidden from the investigators. In validation, progression to ophthalmopathy was predicted by the model with 70% to 71% sensitivity and 72% to 85% specificity, a median of roughly 6.4 months before onset. Most expanded thyroid clonotypes (frequency above 0.001) were also found in blood, which suggests that blood repertoires may mirror thyroid immune responses.

The TCR beta CDR3 regions were amplified from the RNA transcripts. The first round of RT-PCR for the TCR CDR3 was performed with the HTBI primer set and the Qiagen OneStep RT-PCR kit. Libraries were constructed in a second round of multiplex PCR, after which size selection and purification were performed. Paired-end sequencing of the libraries was performed with 100 bp reads on an Illumina HiSeq2000. Per the authors' processing: SOAPnuke was used to process the raw data, throwing out any read that contained adapters or uncalled bases, had a mean Phred below 15, or lacked an exact constant-primer or identifier match. High-quality paired reads were merged using COPE v1.2.5, and each unique nucleotide sequence was defined as a clonotype. MiTCR v1.1 was used to align the clonotypes against IMGT TRBV, TRBD and TRBJ reference segments. Only V-J combinations with frequency above 0.0001, covering 99% to 99.2% of repertoires, were analysed. The TCS score was defined as F50 (clonal expansion) divided by E x V (chaos), with BLOSUM62-based TCRdist calculated between CDR3 peptides within each V-J. Welch's t-statistics and random forest reduced roughly 540 V-J features to 10 to 15, which were used in a naive Bayes classifier (R e1071). Starting from the raw public reads, TCRdb applied fastp trimming at Q25, assembled clones with MiXCR and retained in-frame beta chains. Duplicate CDR3 protein sequences are folded into a single record with the most common DNA and genes. TCRdb, not the authors, supplied the V and J calls. The sample table lists approximately 640,000 distinct CDR3 sequences, 15% to 20% of them with a count of one. The ten top clones hold roughly 16% of the sample.

This clonotype was counted ten times or more. Which antigen it targets is not known. Base-call qualities are not available, and no considerably larger clone is one nucleotide away. Counted from cysteine to phenylalanine, this CDR3 has 14 amino acids. Only CDR3 DNA remains: 42 bases, in frame from the first base. V trim: 1 base; J trim: 6 bases; unmatched bases: 5. From the germline V gene (reference sequence), CDR1 is GTSNPN and CDR2 is SVGIG. Material for sequencing was blood. Recombination joined TRBV30 with TRBJ1-5; 8 bases in the middle match TRBD1. The TCR originated in a man in his forties or fifties with Graves' hyperthyroidism. In nucleotide form, the sequence is TGTGCCTGGAGTGGGCGACAGGGGCTTCAGCCCCAGCATTTT. This is translated as CAWSGRQGLQPQHF.